Below, 17 T cell receptor beta chains from the same sample are listed, as sequenced in a study of technical replicates of blood from a few donors (TCRdb year 2017). The library was obtained by the immunoSEQ multiplex PCR assay. The table was pulled from immuneACCESS by TCRdb, which kept in-frame rearrangements only. Such tables lose some clones; where checked, under half of the loss comes from unresolved V genes, and the rest has no known cause. For this sample there are around 68,000 clones; about 97% appear just once. About 0.31% of the sample is taken by the ten largest. Input material: T cells isolated from PBMCs. All receptors come from a human donor in good health.

The genes are TRBV7-8 and TRBJ1-1, with 9 bases fitting TRBD1. Trimming at V came to 2 bases and at J to 2 bases, leaving 6 bases not matched to a gene. Germline-derived CDR1 and CDR2 are SGHVS and FQNEAQ. The CDR3 consists of 16 residues. CDR3 nucleotides: TGTGCCAGCAGCTTACCGGGACAGGGAAAAAACACTGAAGCTTTCTTT. This encodes CASSLPGQGKNTEAFF.

The chain recombines TRBV6-1 with TRBJ2-7; maybe TRBD1 (6 bases). The CDR3 sequence is 15 residues long. V was shortened by 2 bases and J by 2 bases, with 13 bases between the two germline ends. CDR1 is MNHNS, CDR2 SASEGT, per germline. CDR3 in amino acids: CASSELNRDAYEQYF. The CDR3 coding sequence is TGTGCCAGCAGTGAATTAAACAGGGATGCCTACGAGCAGTACTTC.

The chain joins TRBV19 to TRBJ1-2; D not certain. With 6 bases removed from V and 4 bases from J, the gap between germline ends came to 12 bases. The germline CDR1 and CDR2 sequences are LNHDA and SQIVND (reference sequence). This CDR3 has 13 amino acids. In nucleotides, the CDR3 is TGTGCCAGTAGCATCGCGGGTCCCTATGGCTACACCTTC. Translation: CASSIAGPYGYTF.

There are a few counts of this clone. The chain links TRBV28 to TRBJ2-7, with 8 positions matching TRBD1. Germline-derived CDR1 and CDR2 are MDHEN and SYDVKM. The CDR3 is 15 residues long. The V and J ends lost 5 bases and 3 bases, in that order; junction bases with no gene match: 9. The CDR3 bases are TGTGCCAGCAGTACTACCGGGACAGGATACTACGAGCAGTACTTC. Translating it yields CASSTTGTGYYEQYF.

The chain combines TRBV15 with TRBJ2-7; possibly TRBD1 for D (6 bases). The CDR3 contains 14 residues. Deletions cut 1 base from V and 0 bases from J, with 7 bases between. Per germline, CDR1 LNHNV and CDR2 YYDKDF (reference sequence). The CDR3 region has the DNA TGTGCCACCAGCAGAGTGGACAGCTCCTACGAGCAGTACTTC. As protein: CATSRVDSSYEQYF. Using reference TRBV15 and TRBJ2-7 for the parts outside the CDR3, the full variable domain is DAMVIQNPRYQVTQFGKPVTLSCSQTLNHNVMYWYQQKSSQAPKLLFHYYDKDFNNEADTPDNFQSRRPNTSFCFLDIRSPGLGDTAMYLCATSRVDSSYEQYFGPGTRLTVT.

The table lists this clone with a count of one. The V and J genes are TRBV30 and TRBJ1-2; 8 nucleotides agree with TRBD1. V was pared by 5 bases and J by 0 bases, with 8 bases of the junction left unmatched. The CDR3 consists of 15 residues. Germline values: CDR1 GTSNPN, CDR2 SVGIG (reference sequence). The CDR3 sequence: CAWDGQGMANYGYTF. The DNA of the CDR3 is TGTGCCTGGGACGGACAGGGAATGGCTAACTATGGCTACACCTTC.

The sample holds one count of this clone. The chain is built from TRBV11-2 and TRBJ2-3; 12 nucleotides match TRBD2. This CDR3 contains 17 residues. J lost 6 bases, V lost 0 bases, and 7 bases had no gene match. Germline V gene data show CDR1 as SGHAT and CDR2 as FQNNGV. The CDR3 coding sequence is TGTGCCAGCAGCTTAGAAGCTAGCGGGAGGGCCATGGATACGCAGTATTTT. Its translation is CASSLEASGRAMDTQYF. Combining the CDR3 with reference TRBV11-2 and TRBJ2-3 gives the whole variable domain EAGVAQSPRYKIIEKRQSVAFWCNPISGHATLYWYQQILGQGPKLLIQFQNNGVVDDSQLPKDRFSAERLKGVDSTLKIQPAKLEDSAVYLCASSLEASGRAMDTQYFGPGTRLTVL.

V and J are TRBV18 and TRBJ1-3; no clear D gene. V dropped 4 bases and J dropped 0 bases, with 7 bases sitting between them. This CDR3 contains 14 residues. Germline lookup yields CDR1 KGHSH and CDR2 LQKENI. The CDR3 sequence: CASSLSVSGNTIYF. For the CDR3, the DNA is TGTGCCAGCTCACTATCGGTCTCTGGAAACACCATATATTTT.

This sequence joins TRBV6-6 and TRBJ2-1, with D hard to call. The CDR3 has 13 residues. Trimming cost V 6 bases and J 5 bases, with 11 bases left between them. From germline, CDR1 is MNHNY and CDR2 SVGAGI (reference sequence). CDR3 coding DNA: TGTGCCAGCAGAAAGACGGGTAACAATGAGCAGTTCTTC. Its translation: CASRKTGNNEQFF.

The V and J genes are TRBV28 and TRBJ2-1; D might be TRBD2 (5 bases). V gave up 6 bases and J gave up 3 bases, with 15 bases separating them. The CDR3 spans 15 residues. Germline V gives CDR1 MDHEN, CDR2 SYDVKM. CDR3 bases: TGTGCCAGCAGCACTGGGCGGGTCTTCTACAATGAGCAGTTCTTC. Protein product: CASSTGRVFYNEQFF. The full variable domain, completed using reference TRBV28 and TRBJ2-1, is DVKVTQSSRYLVKRTGEKVFLECVQDMDHENMFWYRQDPGLGLRLIYFSYDVKMKEKGDIPEGYSVSREKKERFSLILESASTNQTSMYLCASSTGRVFYNEQFFGPGTRLTVL.

This rearrangement joins TRBV6-5 to TRBJ2-2; TRBD1 agrees at 7 bases. Germline CDR1 reads MNHEY; CDR2 reads SVGAGI. The CDR3 covers 11 residues. V dropped 10 bases and J dropped 9; count of bases not matched to a gene: 5. The DNA for the CDR3 is TGTGCCACGCGACAGGGATGGGAGCTGTTTTTT. Translated, it gives CATRQGWELFF.

The chain links TRBV5-5 to TRBJ2-7; TRBD2 matches 8 bases. The V and J ends lost 4 bases and 3 bases, in that order; junction bases with no gene match: 6. CDR3 length: 14 residues. Germline CDR1 reads SGHKS; CDR2 reads YYEKEE (reference sequence). CDR3 sequence (DNA): TGTGCCAGCAGCCCAGGACTAGCTTACTACGAGCAGTACTTC. It encodes CASSPGLAYYEQYF.

V is TRBV6-6 and J is TRBJ1-5, with TRBD1 matching over 8 bases. The length of the CDR3 is 15 residues. Trimming cost V 7 bases and J 0 bases; bases outside gene matches: 5. CDR1 is MNHNY and CDR2 is SVGAGI in the germline V gene (reference sequence). The CDR3 bases are TGTGCCAGCACAGGGGGCCGGAATAGCAATCAGCCCCAGCATTTT. It translates to CASTGGRNSNQPQHF.

The J gene is TRBJ1-4, the V gene TRBV4-1; D ambiguous. The germline V gene encodes CDR1 MGHRA and CDR2 YSYEKL. This CDR3 contains 15 residues. Trimming removed 4 bases from V and 7 bases from J, with 16 bases in between. Written as DNA, the CDR3 is TGCGCCAGCAGCCGCGGTATCGACGGATTTGAAAAACTGTTTTTT. Translated, it gives CASSRGIDGFEKLFF.

The rearrangement uses TRBV29-1 and TRBJ1-2; TRBD1 agrees at 7 bases. Losses at the gene ends were 8 bases for V and 4 bases for J; bases not matched to a gene: 7. The CDR3 spans 12 residues. Germline CDR1 SQVTM, CDR2 ANQGSEA. Written as DNA, the CDR3 is TGCAGCACCCCGACAGGGACCTATGGCTACACCTTC. Protein product: CSTPTGTYGYTF.

The V call is TRBV11-2, the J call TRBJ2-2; D ambiguous. CDR3 length: 16 amino acids. Trimming left V 1 base short and J 1 base short, with 10 bases between. Per germline, CDR1 SGHAT and CDR2 FQNNGV. The CDR3 nucleotides are TGTGCCAGCAGCTTAGTTGGGCTCGTGAACACCGGGGAGCTGTTTTTT. This codes for CASSLVGLVNTGELFF.

The chain carries TRBV7-9 and TRBJ2-2, with D possibly being TRBD2 (5 bases). This CDR3 comprises 14 residues. The V end was cut by 5 bases, the J end by 3 bases, with 10 bases between. In germline, CDR1 is SEHNR, CDR2 FQNEAQ (reference sequence). The CDR3 DNA sequence: TGTGCCAGCAGCAGAGGGCCCGACACCGGGGAGCTGTTTTTT. Protein product: CASSRGPDTGELFF. The variable domain in full, with the rest retrieved from reference TRBV7-9 and TRBJ2-2, is DTGVSQNPRHKITKRGQNVTFRCDPISEHNRLYWYRQTLGQGPEFLTYFQNEAQLEKSRLLSDRFSAERPKGSFSTLEIQRTEQGDSAMYLCASSRGPDTGELFFGEGSRLTVL.